The clone carrying this TCR beta chain was seen more than once but under ten times. The antigen is not known. The source of the sample is a study of blood T cells in healthy people across ages. Primers used in a second PCR of about 6 to 11 cycles were a sample-barcoded 5' primer and a J-beta primer mix. Tagging of each cDNA molecule was performed by a template-switch adaptor with 12 random nucleotides. TCRdb itself ran the 5' RACE reads through MiXCR, one entry per CDR3 protein. This table has just under 900,000 distinct CDR3 sequences, under 35% appearing once. Looked up from germline, CDR1 is SEHNR and CDR2 is FQNEAQ (reference sequence). CDR3 length: 13 amino acids. V gave up 1 base and J gave up 10 bases, with 11 bases separating them. Points from the study as a whole: Higher naive T cell percentage went strongly together with higher TCR beta diversity. Not knowing donor CMV status may have confounded expanded clonotype changes. Donors of long life had a larger count of naive CD4+ cells and greater diversity than aged donors.

The receptor was isolated from a woman aged 80 or over in good health. Source material: blood. The chain has TRBV7-9 and TRBJ2-1; D is perhaps TRBD1 or TRBD2 (5 bases each). The CDR3 region is CASSLDRGDEQFF. CDR3 in DNA: TGTGCCAGCAGCTTAGACCGGGGCGACGAGCAGTTCTTC.